One sample yielded the 24 T cell receptor beta chains listed below, sequenced in a study of blood T cell repertoires in COVID-19. Sequencing used immunoSEQ multiplex PCR; TCRdb keeps in-frame clones, though not all of them. Of roughly 340,000 clones in the sample, around 86% were seen once. Sequenced input: peripheral blood. Receptor source: a woman aged 50 to 60 with COVID-19, enrolled during active disease.

The V and J genes are TRBV19 and TRBJ2-3, with D perhaps TRBD2 (6 bases). This CDR3 comprises 14 residues. The germline CDR1 and CDR2 sequences are LNHDA and SQIVND (reference sequence). The ends were cut back, 3 bases at V and 3 bases at J, with 10 bases in the middle. The DNA for the CDR3 is TGTGCCAGTAGTATGGGCGGGAAAACAGATACGCAGTATTTT. This translates into CASSMGGKTDTQYF.

This clone was counted a few times. The rearrangement joins TRBV30 to TRBJ1-5, with 10 bases lining up with TRBD1. This CDR3 has 16 residues. Germline V gene sequence: CDR1 GTSNPN, CDR2 SVGIG (reference sequence). V lost 0 bases and J lost 0; bases outside the gene matches: 2. The DNA for the CDR3 is TGTGCCTGGAGTGTAGGGACAGGGGTTAGCAATCAGCCCCAGCATTTT. This codes for CAWSVGTGVSNQPQHF.

In nucleotides, the CDR3 is TGTGCCAGCAGCCCTTTCGGGAGGGCCCCCTATGGGCAGTTCTTC. This sequence encodes CASSPFGRAPYGQFF. The chain combines TRBV13 with TRBJ2-1; the match to TRBD2 covers 8 bases. The ends lost 5 bases at V and 12 bases at J; junction bases unmatched: 15. CDR3 length: 15 residues. Germline V gene lookup returns CDR1 PRHDT and CDR2 FYEKMQ (reference sequence).

This rearrangement joins TRBV7-9 to TRBJ2-5; 8 nucleotides match TRBD1. Trimming at V came to 4 bases and at J to 5 bases, leaving 6 bases not matched to a gene. The germline gives CDR1 SEHNR, CDR2 FQNEAQ (reference sequence). CDR3 length: 14 residues. DNA of the CDR3: TGTGCCAGCAGCTCAGGGGGCTATCAGGAGACCCAGTACTTC. Its translation is CASSSGGYQETQYF. Using reference TRBV7-9 and TRBJ2-5 for the parts outside the CDR3, the full variable domain is DTGVSQNPRHKITKRGQNVTFRCDPISEHNRLYWYRQTLGQGPEFLTYFQNEAQLEKSRLLSDRFSAERPKGSFSTLEIQRTEQGDSAMYLCASSSGGYQETQYFGPGTRLLVL.

The J gene is TRBJ1-4, the V gene TRBV24-1; D not certain. The germline V and J ends were trimmed by 4 bases and 6 bases, with 14 bases remaining between them. This CDR3 contains 15 residues. In germline, CDR1 is KGHDR, CDR2 SFDVKD. The CDR3 coding sequence is TGTGCCACCAGTGACCCCACCTCCCGGGATGAAAAACTGTTTTTT. It yields the protein CATSDPTSRDEKLFF.

The chain combines TRBV6-5 with TRBJ2-2; weak D call: TRBD1 (6 bases). Germline assignment: CDR1 MNHEY and CDR2 SVGAGI. V was clipped by 6 bases and J by 3 bases, with 11 bases between them. This CDR3 contains 14 residues. Here the CDR3 reads CASRRNRDTGELFF. DNA of the CDR3: TGTGCCAGCAGGAGGAACAGGGACACCGGGGAGCTGTTTTTT.

The rearrangement links TRBV10-3 to TRBJ2-1; TRBD1 matches 8 bases. In germline, CDR1 is ENHRY, CDR2 SYGVKD. This CDR3 comprises 18 residues. The V and J ends lost 3 bases and 8 bases, in that order; junction bases with no gene match: 18. CDR3: CAISDGVLRTGRYDEQFF. The CDR3, as DNA: TGTGCCATCAGTGATGGGGTTCTTAGGACAGGGCGCTATGATGAGCAGTTCTTC.

The chain joins TRBV10-1 to TRBJ1-5; 11 bases match TRBD1. Germline loops: CDR1 WNHNN, CDR2 SYGVQD (reference sequence). Trimming cost V 6 bases and J 0 bases; bases outside gene matches: 7. The CDR3 covers 17 residues. This CDR3 reads CASSPGQGVYSNQPQHF. CDR3 bases: TGCGCCAGCAGCCCGGGACAGGGGGTTTATAGCAATCAGCCCCAGCATTTT.

V and J are TRBV11-2 and TRBJ1-2, with D maybe TRBD1 (6 bases). Germline V CDR1 and CDR2: SGHAT, FQNNGV. The CDR3 is made up of 11 amino acids. V was shortened by 2 bases and J by 9 bases, with 7 bases between the two germline ends. CDR3 bases: TGTGCCAGCAGCTTAAGGGGGAGCTACACCTTC. Encoded protein: CASSLRGSYTF.

The rearrangement links TRBV7-8 to TRBJ2-6, with 7 bases lining up with TRBD2. Germline V gene data show CDR1 as SGHVS and CDR2 as FQNEAQ. This CDR3 is built from 18 residues. J gave up 1 base and V 3 bases, and 9 bases lay outside the gene matches. The CDR3 nucleotides are TGTGCCAGCAGCTTGCAGGGAGGGGTCAGGTCTGGGGCCAACGTCCTGACTTTC. Residues: CASSLQGGVRSGANVLTF.

This clone was found once. The gene calls are TRBV5-4 and TRBJ2-4; D is perhaps TRBD2 (6 bases). Trimming pared 0 bases from V and 0 bases from J, leaving 7 bases between. This CDR3 is built from 15 residues. Germline-derived CDR1 and CDR2 are SGHNT and YYREEE (reference sequence). The DNA for the CDR3 is TGTGCCAGCAGCTTGGAAGCGGGAGCCAAAAACATTCAGTACTTC. Protein product: CASSLEAGAKNIQYF.

The chain has TRBV25-1 and TRBJ2-7; the D gene is possibly TRBD2 (6 bases). Germline V CDR1 and CDR2: MGHDK, SYGVNS. Trimming took 5 bases from V and 4 from J, leaving 9 bases between them. The CDR3 contains 12 residues. CDR3 coding DNA: TGTGCCAGCAGTTGGAGCGGGTACGAGCAGTACTTC. This gives the protein CASSWSGYEQYF.

The rearrangement links TRBV19 to TRBJ2-1; D possibly corresponds to TRBD2 (7 bases). The CDR3 has 19 amino acids. The V end was cut by 2 bases, the J end by 9 bases, with 29 bases between. CDR1 and CDR2 (germline): LNHDA, SQIVND (reference sequence). The CDR3 DNA follows: TGTGCCAGTAGTATACCTCTTGACAGGACCGCGGGAGCCATCGGTGAGCAGTTCTTC. Translation gives CASSIPLDRTAGAIGEQFF.

The chain uses TRBV5-1 and TRBJ2-7; 9 bases match TRBD2. V dropped 5 bases and J dropped 0; count of bases not matched to a gene: 9. The CDR3 runs 16 residues. Germline CDR1 reads SGHRS; CDR2 reads YFSETQ. This CDR3 reads CASRSAGGLSSYEQYF. The CDR3 DNA reads as TGCGCCAGCAGATCAGCGGGAGGCCTAAGCTCCTACGAGCAGTACTTC.

The rearrangement links TRBV19 to TRBJ2-5; a weak D match, TRBD2 (6 bases). Trimming removed 5 bases at V and 2 bases at J, with 24 bases between. The CDR3 is made up of 18 amino acids. CDR1 and CDR2 (germline): LNHDA, SQIVND (reference sequence). The CDR3 region is CASSWGLRGSSSQETQYF. CDR3 bases: TGTGCCAGTAGTTGGGGACTTAGGGGCAGTTCATCTCAAGAGACCCAGTACTTC.

The V call is TRBV10-3, the J call TRBJ1-1; perhaps TRBD1 as D (6 bases). The CDR3 contains 14 residues. CDR1 and CDR2 (germline): ENHRY, SYGVKD. Trimming took off 8 bases at V and 3 bases at J, with 16 bases between the two ends. CDR3: CAISERTADTEAFF. CDR3 DNA sequence: TGTGCCATCTCGGAACGGACAGCGGACACTGAAGCTTTCTTT.

The rearrangement joins TRBV5-1 to TRBJ2-1, with 7 bases fitting TRBD1. With V trimmed by 3 bases and J by 0 bases, 3 bases remained unmatched. Germline V lookup: CDR1 SGHRS, CDR2 YFSETQ. There are 15 residues in the CDR3. The CDR3 is CASSSTGASYNEQFF. In nucleotides, the CDR3 is TGCGCCAGCAGCTCAACAGGGGCCTCCTACAATGAGCAGTTCTTC. Filled out from reference TRBV5-1 and TRBJ2-1, the complete variable domain reads KAGVTQTPRYLIKTRGQQVTLSCSPISGHRSVSWYQQTPGQGLQFLFEYFSETQRNKGNFPGRFSGRQFSNSRSEMNVSTLELGDSALYLCASSSTGASYNEQFFGPGTRLTVL.

The rearrangement joins TRBV7-2 to TRBJ2-3; 7 bases line up with TRBD2. Germline CDR1 is SGHTA and CDR2 is FQGNSA. The CDR3 has 15 residues. After removal of 5 bases from V and 7 bases from J, the junction contained 12 bases not matched to a gene. CDR3 loop: CASSGGGTRRNTQYF. CDR3 sequence (DNA): TGTGCCAGCAGCGGGGGGGGGACCCGACGTAATACGCAGTATTTT.

This clone appeared a few times. The rearrangement links TRBV18 to TRBJ1-3, with D hard to call. The CDR3 totals 15 residues. Per the germline V gene, CDR1 is KGHSH and CDR2 is LQKENI. The germline V and J ends were trimmed by 0 bases and 0 bases, with 6 bases remaining between them. CDR3 amino acids: CASSPPGSSGNTIYF. CDR3 coding DNA: TGTGCCAGCTCACCACCGGGCAGCTCTGGAAACACCATATATTTT.

This clone has a single count. The chain recombines TRBV29-1 with TRBJ1-1, with D possibly matching TRBD1 (6 bases). Germline V lookup: CDR1 SQVTM, CDR2 ANQGSEA. V lost 7 bases, J lost 1 base, and 10 bases lay in between. The CDR3 contains 12 residues. CDR3 sequence reads: CSGGGRNTEAFF. The CDR3 DNA is TGCAGCGGCGGGGGGCGGAACACTGAAGCTTTCTTT.

This chain uses TRBV7-2 with TRBJ2-7, with D tentatively TRBD2 (6 bases). The V gene lost 3 bases and the J gene lost 2 bases, with 14 bases spanning the gap. This CDR3 region has 15 residues. Germline loops: CDR1 SGHTA, CDR2 FQGNSA. CDR3 region: CASSFRDGGPYEQYF. For the CDR3, the DNA is TGTGCCAGCAGCTTCCGGGACGGGGGTCCCTACGAGCAGTACTTC.

This clone has a handful of counts. This chain links TRBV3-1 (or the pseudogene TRBV3-2) with TRBJ2-4; no clear D. The germline V gene has CDR1 LGHDT and CDR2 YNNKEL (reference sequence). Trimming removed 1 base at V and 2 bases at J, with 9 bases between. The length of the CDR3 is 15 residues. The CDR3 reads CASSQGRPTKNIQYF. The CDR3 nucleotides read TGTGCCAGCAGCCAAGGCAGGCCGACCAAAAACATTCAGTACTTC.

The V and J genes are TRBV7-2 and TRBJ2-3; 12 positions match TRBD2. CDR3 length: 15 residues. Germline V gene sequence: CDR1 SGHTA, CDR2 FQGNSA. V was clipped by 2 bases and J by 11 bases; unmatched bases: 8. The DNA of the CDR3 is TGTGCCAGCAGCTTAAACCTCGGACTAGCGGGAAAGCAGTATTTT. This encodes CASSLNLGLAGKQYF.

This clone was counted between two and nine times. The V and J genes are TRBV6-2 or TRBV6-3 and TRBJ1-5; no clear D gene. The V gene's germline CDR1 is MNHEY and CDR2 SVGEGT. V was clipped by 2 bases and J by 5 bases, with 4 bases between them. CDR3 size: 12 residues. CDR3 sequence: CASSYADQPQHF. In DNA form, the CDR3 reads TGTGCCAGCAGTTACGCAGATCAGCCCCAGCATTTT.